This T cell receptor beta chain was sequenced during a study of Ad26.COV2.S vaccination and SARS-CoV-2 variants. Study observations and caveats: Substantial breadth was reported for post-vaccination spike-specific CD8+ and CD4+ T cells.

Generated by immunoSEQ multiplex PCR, the TCRdb table keeps only in-frame clones and is missing some. The data hold 400,000 to 450,000 clones, with around 90% observed a single time. Trimming pared 6 bases from V and 6 bases from J, leaving 15 bases between. Germline V CDR1 and CDR2: MNHEY, SVGEGT. The CDR3 totals 14 residues. Regarding this clone: Its antigen is not identified.

The treatment: around 19 received Ad26.COV2.S at low or high dose, single or two shots; roughly 5 received placebo; per-sample allocation not given. Samples analyzed were those drawn on day 63 after the first vaccine or placebo injection. This person who donated was an adult of 18-55 years in Boston. Source: peripheral blood, taken in a trial of Ad26.COV2.S vaccine versus placebo. The genes are TRBV6-2 or TRBV6-3 and TRBJ2-1; no clear D. This clonotype originated in a person aged 18-60 years who received the Ad26.COV2.S COVID-19 vaccine or a placebo. The CDR3 sequence: CASSHLSLGNEQFF. The CDR3 coding sequence is TGTGCCAGCAGCCACCTATCCCTGGGCAATGAGCAGTTCTTC.